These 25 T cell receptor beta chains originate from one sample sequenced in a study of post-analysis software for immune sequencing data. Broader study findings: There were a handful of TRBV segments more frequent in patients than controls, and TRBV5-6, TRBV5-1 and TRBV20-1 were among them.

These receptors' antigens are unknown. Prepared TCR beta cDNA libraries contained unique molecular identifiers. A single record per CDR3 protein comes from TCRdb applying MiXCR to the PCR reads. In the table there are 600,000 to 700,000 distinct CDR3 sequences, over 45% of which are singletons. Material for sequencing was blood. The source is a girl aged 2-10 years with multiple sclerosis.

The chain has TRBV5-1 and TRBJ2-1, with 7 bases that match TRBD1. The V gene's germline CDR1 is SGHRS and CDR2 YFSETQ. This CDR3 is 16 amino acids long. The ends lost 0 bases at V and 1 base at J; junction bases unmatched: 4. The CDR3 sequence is CASSLAEQGSYNEQFF. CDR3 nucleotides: TGCGCCAGCAGCTTGGCCGAACAGGGGTCCTACAATGAGCAGTTCTTC.

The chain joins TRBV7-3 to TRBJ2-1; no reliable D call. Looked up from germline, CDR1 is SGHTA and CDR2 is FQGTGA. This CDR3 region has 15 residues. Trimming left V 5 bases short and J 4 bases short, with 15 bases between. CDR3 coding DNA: TGTGCCAGCAGCCTTTACCGGGCCCAGTACAATGAGCAGTTCTTC. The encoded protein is CASSLYRAQYNEQFF.

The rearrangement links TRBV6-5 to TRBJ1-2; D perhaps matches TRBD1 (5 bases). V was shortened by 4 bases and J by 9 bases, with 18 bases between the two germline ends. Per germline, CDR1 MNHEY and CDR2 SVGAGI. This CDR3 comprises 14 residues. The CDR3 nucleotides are TGTGCCAGCAGTTCTGGGACCGCCTATTCGAGCTACACCTTC. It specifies CASSSGTAYSSYTF.

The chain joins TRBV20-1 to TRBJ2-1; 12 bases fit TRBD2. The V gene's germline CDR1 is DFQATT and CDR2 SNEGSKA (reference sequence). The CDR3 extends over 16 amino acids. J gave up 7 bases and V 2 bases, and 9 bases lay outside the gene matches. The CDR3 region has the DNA TGCAGTGCTAGAAGGCGGACTAGCGGGGACTTAAATGAGCAGTTCTTC. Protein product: CSARRRTSGDLNEQFF.

CDR3: CASSPFSAESTDTQYF. CDR3 nucleotides: TGTGCCAGCAGCCCCTTCTCCGCGGAGAGCACAGATACGCAGTATTTT. The rearrangement uses TRBV3-1 and TRBJ2-3; D not resolved. The CDR3 extends over 16 amino acids. The V end lost 4 bases, the J end lost 0 bases, and 14 bases lay between the germline ends. Germline assignment: CDR1 LGHDT and CDR2 YNNKEL (reference sequence).

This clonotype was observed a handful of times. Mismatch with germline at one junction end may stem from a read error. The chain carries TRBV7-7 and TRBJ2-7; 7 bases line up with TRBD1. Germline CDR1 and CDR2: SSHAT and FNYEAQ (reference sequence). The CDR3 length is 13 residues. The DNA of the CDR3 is TGTGCTAGCAGCGTCGACAGGGACAACGAGCAGTACTTC. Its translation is CASSVDRDNEQYF. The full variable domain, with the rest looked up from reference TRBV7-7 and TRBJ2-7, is GAGVSQSPRYKVTKRGQDVTLRCDPISSHATLYWYQQALGQGPEFLTYFNYEAQPDKSGLPSDRFSAERPEGSISTLTIQRTEQRDSAMYRCASSVDRDNEQYFGPGTRLTVT.

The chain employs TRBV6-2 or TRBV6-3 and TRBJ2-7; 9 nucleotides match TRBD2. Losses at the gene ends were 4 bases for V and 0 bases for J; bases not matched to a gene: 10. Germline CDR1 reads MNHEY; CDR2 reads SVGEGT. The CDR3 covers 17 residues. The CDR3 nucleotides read TGTGCCAGCAGTTTCCCTTCTAGCGGGGAGGTCTCCTACGAGCAGTACTTC. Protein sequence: CASSFPSSGEVSYEQYF.

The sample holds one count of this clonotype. This CDR3 reads CASSWRQRDGETQYF. CDR3 coding DNA: TGTGCCAGCAGCTGGAGGCAGCGGGACGGGGAGACCCAGTACTTC. The chain links TRBV7-9 to TRBJ2-5, with 7 bases lining up with TRBD2. Germline V gives CDR1 SEHNR, CDR2 FQNEAQ (reference sequence). J lost 5 bases, V lost 4 bases, and 10 bases had no gene match. There are 15 residues in the CDR3.

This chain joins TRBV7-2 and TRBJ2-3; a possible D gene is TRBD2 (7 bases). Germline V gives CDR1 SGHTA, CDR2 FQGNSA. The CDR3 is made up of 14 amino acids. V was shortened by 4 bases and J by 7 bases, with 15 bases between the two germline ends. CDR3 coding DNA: TGTGCCAGCAGCTCCTCCGGGGGGCTTAATACGCAGTATTTT. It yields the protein CASSSSGGLNTQYF.

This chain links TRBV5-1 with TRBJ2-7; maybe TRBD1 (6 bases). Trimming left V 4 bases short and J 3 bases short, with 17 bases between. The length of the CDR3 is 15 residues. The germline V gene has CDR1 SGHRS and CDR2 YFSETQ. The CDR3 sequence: CASSLTRDTNYEQYF. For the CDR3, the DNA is TGCGCCAGCAGCCTTACCCGGGACACCAACTACGAGCAGTACTTC.

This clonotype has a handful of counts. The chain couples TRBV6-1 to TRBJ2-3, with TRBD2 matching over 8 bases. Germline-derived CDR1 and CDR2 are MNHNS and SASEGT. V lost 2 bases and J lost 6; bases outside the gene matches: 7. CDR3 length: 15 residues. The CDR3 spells CASSEPGGAGDTQYF. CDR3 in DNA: TGTGCCAGCAGTGAACCGGGAGGGGCAGGGGATACGCAGTATTTT.

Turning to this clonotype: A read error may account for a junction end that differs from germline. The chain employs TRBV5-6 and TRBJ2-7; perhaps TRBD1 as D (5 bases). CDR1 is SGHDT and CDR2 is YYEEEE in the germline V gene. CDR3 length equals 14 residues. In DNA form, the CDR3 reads TGTGCCAGCAGCTTGGTATCCAGGGCCTACGAGCAGTACTGG. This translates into CASSLVSRAYEQYW.

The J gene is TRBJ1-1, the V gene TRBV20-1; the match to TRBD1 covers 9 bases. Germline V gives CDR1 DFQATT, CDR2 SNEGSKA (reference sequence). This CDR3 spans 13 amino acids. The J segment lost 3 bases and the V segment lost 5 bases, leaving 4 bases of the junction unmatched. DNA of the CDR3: TGCAGTGCTTCCGACAGGGGGGACACTGAAGCTTTCTTT. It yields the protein CSASDRGDTEAFF.

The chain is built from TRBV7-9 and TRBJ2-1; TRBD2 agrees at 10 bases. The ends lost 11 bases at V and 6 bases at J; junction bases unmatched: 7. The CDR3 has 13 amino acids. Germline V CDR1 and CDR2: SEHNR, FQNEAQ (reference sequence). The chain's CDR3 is CAARTSGTNEQFF. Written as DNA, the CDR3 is TGTGCCGCCCGGACTAGCGGTACCAATGAGCAGTTCTTC.

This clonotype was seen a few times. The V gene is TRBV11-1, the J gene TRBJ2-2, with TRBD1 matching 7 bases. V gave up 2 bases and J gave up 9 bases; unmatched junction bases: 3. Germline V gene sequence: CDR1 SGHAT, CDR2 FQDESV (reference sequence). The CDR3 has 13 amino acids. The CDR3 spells CASSLNRGRELFF. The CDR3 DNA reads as TGTGCCAGCAGCTTAAACAGGGGCCGGGAGCTGTTTTTT.

The CDR3 DNA follows: TGCAGTGCTACCCCATCCGGACTAGCGGTATGGGTGGACAATGAGCAGTTCTTC. Amino acids: CSATPSGLAVWVDNEQFF. The chain is built from TRBV20-1 and TRBJ2-1; 10 bases fit TRBD2. CDR3 length: 18 amino acids. Germline V gene lookup returns CDR1 DFQATT and CDR2 SNEGSKA (reference sequence). The trim removed 4 bases at V and 5 bases at J, leaving 17 bases unmatched.

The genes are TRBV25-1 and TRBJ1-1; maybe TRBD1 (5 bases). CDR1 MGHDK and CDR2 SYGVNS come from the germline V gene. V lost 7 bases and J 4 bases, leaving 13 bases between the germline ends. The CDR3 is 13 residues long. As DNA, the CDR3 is TGTGCCAGCAAAATGCTCGGGGGCACTGAAGCTTTCTTT. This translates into CASKMLGGTEAFF.

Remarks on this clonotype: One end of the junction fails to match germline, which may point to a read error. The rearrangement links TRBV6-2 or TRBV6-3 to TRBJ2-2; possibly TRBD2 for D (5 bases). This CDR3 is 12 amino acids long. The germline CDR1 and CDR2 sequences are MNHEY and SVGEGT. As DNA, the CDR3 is TGTGCCAGCAGCTTAAATCCCGGGGAGCGGTTTTTT. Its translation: CASSLNPGERFF.

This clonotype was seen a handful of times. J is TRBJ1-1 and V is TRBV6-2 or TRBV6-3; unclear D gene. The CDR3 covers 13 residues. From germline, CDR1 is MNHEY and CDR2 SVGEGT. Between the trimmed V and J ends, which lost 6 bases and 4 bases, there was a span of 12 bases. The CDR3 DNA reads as TGTGCCAGCAGGACTAGGAGCGGCACTGAAGCTTTCTTT. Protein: CASRTRSGTEAFF.

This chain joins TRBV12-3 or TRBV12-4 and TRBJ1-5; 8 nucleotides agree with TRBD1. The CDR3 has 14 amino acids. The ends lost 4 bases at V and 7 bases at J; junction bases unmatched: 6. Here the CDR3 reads CASSSRGPEQPQHF. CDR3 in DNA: TGTGCCAGCAGTTCCAGGGGGCCGGAACAGCCCCAGCATTTT.

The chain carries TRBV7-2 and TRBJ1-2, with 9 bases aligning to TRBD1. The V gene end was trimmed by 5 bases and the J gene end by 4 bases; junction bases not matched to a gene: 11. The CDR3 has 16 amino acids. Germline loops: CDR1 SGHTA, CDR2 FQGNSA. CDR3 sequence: CASSANTGGAGYGYTF. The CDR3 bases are TGTGCCAGCAGCGCTAACACAGGGGGCGCTGGCTATGGCTACACCTTC.

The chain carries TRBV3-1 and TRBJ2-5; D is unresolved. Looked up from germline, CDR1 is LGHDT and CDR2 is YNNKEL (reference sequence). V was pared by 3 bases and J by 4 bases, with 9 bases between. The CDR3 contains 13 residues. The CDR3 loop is CASSHPGPETQYF. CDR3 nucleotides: TGTGCCAGCAGCCACCCCGGTCCAGAGACCCAGTACTTC.

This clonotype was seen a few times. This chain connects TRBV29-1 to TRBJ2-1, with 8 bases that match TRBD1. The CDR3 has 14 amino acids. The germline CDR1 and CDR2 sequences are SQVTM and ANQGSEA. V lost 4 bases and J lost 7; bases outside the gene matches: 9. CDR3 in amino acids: CSVGPLTGENEQFF. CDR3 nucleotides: TGCAGCGTTGGGCCGTTGACAGGGGAGAATGAGCAGTTCTTC.

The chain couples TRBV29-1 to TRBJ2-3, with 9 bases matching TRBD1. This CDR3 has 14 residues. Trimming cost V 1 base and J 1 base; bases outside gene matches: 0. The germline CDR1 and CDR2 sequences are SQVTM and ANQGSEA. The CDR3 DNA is TGCAGCGTTGAAGGGACAGGGGGCACAGATACGCAGTATTTT. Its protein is CSVEGTGGTDTQYF.

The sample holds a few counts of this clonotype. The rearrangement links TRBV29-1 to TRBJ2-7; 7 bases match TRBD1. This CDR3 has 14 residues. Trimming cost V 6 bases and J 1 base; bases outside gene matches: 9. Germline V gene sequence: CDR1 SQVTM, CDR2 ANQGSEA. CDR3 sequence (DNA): TGCAGCGTGACGAGACAGGGAAGATCCTACGAGCAGTACTTC. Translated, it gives CSVTRQGRSYEQYF.